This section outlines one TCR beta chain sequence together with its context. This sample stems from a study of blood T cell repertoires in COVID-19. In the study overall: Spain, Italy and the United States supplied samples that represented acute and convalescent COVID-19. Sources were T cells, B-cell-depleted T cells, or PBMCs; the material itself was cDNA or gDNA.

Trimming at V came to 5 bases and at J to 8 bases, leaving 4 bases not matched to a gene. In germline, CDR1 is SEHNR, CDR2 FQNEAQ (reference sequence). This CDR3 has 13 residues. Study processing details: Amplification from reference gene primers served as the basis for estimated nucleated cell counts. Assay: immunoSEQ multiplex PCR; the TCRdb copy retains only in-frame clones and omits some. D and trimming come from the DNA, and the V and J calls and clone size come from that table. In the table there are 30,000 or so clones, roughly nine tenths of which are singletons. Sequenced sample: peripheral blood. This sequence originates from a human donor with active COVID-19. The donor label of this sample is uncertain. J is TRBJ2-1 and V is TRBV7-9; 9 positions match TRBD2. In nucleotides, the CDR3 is TGTGCCAGCAGCGGCGGGGGGGTCGATGAGCAGTTCTTC. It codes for CASSGGGVDEQFF. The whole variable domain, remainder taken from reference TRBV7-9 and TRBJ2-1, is DTGVSQNPRHKITKRGQNVTFRCDPISEHNRLYWYRQTLGQGPEFLTYFQNEAQLEKSRLLSDRFSAERPKGSFSTLEIQRTEQGDSAMYLCASSGGGVDEQFFGPGTRLTVL.